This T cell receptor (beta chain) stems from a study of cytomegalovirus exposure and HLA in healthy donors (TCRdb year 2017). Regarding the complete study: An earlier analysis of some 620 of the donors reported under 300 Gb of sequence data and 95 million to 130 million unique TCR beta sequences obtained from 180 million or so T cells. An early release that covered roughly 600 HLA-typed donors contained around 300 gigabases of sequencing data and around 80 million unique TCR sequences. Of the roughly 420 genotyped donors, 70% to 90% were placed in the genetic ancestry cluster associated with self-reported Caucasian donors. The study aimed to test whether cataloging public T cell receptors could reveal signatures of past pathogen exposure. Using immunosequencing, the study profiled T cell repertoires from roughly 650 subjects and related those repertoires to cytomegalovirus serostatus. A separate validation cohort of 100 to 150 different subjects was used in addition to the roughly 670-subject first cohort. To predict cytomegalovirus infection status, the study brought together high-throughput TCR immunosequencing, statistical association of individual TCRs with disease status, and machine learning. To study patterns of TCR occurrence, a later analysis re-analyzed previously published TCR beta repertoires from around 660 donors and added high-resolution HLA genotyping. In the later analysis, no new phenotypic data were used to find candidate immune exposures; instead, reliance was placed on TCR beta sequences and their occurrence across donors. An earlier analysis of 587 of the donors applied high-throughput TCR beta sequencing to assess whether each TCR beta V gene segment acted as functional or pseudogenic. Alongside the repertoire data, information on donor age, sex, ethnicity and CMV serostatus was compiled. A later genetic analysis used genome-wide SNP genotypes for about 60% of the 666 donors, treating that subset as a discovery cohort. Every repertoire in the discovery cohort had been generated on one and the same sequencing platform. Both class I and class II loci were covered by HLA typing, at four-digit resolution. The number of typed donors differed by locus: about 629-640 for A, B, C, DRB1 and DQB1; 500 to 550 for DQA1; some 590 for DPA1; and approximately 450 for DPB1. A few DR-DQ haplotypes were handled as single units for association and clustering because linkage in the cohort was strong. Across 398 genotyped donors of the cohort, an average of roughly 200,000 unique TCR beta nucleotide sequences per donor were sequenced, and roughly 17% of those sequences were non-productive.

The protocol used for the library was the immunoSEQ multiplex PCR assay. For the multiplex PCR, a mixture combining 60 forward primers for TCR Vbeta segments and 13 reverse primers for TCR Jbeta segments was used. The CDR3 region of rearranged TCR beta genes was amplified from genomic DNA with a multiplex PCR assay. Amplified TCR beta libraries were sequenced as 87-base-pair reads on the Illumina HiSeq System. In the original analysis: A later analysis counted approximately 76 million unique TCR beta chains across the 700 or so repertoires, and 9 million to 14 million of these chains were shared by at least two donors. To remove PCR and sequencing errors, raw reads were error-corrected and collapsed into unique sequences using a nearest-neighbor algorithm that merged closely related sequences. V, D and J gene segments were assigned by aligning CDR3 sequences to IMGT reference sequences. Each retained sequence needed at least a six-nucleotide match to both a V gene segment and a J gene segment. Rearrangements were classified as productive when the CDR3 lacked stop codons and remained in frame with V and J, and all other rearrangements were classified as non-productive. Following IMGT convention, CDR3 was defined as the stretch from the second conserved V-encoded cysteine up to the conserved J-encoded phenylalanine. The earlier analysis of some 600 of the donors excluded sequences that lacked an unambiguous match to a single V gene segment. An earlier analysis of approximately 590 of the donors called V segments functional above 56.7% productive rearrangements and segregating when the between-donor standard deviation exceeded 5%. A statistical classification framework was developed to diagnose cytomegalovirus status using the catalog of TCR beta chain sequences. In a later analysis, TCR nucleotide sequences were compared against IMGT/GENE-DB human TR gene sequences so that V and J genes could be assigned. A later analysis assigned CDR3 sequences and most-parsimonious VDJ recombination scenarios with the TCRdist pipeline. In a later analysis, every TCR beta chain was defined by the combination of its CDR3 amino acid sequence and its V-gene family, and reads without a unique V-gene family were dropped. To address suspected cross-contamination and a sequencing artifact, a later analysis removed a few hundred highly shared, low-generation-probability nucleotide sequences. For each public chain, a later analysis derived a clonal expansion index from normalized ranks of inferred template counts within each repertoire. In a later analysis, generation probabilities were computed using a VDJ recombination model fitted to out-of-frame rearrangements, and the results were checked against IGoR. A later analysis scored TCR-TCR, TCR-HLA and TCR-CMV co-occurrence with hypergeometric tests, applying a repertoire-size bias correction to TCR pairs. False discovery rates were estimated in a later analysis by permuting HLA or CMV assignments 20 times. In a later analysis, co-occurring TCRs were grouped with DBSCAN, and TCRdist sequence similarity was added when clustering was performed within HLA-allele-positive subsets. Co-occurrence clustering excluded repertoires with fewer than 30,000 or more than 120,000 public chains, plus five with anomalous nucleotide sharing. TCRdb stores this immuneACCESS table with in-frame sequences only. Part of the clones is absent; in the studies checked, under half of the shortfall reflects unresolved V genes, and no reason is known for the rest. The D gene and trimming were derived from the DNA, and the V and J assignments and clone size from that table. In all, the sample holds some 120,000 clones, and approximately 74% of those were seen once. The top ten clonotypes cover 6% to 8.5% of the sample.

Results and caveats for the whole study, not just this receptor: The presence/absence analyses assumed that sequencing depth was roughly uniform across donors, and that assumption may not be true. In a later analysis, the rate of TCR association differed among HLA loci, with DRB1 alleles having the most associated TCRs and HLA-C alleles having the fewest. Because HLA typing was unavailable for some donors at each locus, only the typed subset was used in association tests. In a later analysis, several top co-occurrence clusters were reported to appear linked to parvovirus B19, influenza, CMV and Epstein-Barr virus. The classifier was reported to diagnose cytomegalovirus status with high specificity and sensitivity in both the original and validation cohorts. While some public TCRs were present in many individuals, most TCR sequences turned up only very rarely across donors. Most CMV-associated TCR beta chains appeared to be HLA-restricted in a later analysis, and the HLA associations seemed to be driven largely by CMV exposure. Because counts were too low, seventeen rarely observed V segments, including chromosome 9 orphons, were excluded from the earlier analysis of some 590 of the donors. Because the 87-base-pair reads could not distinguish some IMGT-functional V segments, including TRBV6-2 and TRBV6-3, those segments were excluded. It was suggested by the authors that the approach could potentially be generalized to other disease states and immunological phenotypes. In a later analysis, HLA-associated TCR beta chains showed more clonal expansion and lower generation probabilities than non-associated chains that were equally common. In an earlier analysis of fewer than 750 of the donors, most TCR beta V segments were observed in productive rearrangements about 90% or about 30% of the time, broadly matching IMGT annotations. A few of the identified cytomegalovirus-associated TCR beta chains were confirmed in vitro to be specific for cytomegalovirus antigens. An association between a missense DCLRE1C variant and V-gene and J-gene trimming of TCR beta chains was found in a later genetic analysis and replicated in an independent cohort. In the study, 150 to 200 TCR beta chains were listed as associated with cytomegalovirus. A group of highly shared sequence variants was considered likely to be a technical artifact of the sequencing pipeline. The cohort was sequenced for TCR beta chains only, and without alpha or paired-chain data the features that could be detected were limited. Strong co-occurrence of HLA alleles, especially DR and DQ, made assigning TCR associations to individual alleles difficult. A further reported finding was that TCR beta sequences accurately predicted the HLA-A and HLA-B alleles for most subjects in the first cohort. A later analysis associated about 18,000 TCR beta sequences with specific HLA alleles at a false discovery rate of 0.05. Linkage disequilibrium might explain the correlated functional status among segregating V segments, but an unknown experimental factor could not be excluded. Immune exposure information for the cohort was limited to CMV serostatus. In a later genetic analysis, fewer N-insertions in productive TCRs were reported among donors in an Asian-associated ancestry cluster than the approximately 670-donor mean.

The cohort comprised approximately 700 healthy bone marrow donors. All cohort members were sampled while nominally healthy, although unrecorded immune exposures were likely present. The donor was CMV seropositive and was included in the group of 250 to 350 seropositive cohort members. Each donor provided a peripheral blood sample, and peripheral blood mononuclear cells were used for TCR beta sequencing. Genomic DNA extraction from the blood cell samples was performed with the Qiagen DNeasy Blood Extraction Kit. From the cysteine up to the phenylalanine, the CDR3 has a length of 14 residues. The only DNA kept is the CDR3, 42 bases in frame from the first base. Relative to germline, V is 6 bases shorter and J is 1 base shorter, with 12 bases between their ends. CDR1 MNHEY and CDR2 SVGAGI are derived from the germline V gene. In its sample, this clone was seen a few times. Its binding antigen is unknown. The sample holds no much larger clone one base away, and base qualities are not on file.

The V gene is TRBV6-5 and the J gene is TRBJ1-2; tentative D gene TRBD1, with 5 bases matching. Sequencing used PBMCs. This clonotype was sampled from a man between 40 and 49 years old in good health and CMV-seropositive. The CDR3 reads CASSNGGRNYGYTF. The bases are TGTGCCAGCAGCAACGGGGGTCGTAACTATGGCTACACCTTC.